The 24 T cell receptor beta chains below come from one sample, sequenced in a study of blood T cells in healthy people across ages. PCR was performed a second time for about 7 to 12 cycles using a sample-barcoded 5' primer and a J-beta primer mix. TCRdb reprocessed the 5' RACE reads with MiXCR, giving one entry per CDR3 protein. The repertoire consists of 590,000 or so distinct CDR3 sequences, with approximately 30% occurring once and the leading ten covering approximately 15%. Sequencing input: blood. The receptors were gathered from a woman at least 80 years old in good health.

In its sample, this clonotype was seen once. A read error may explain this, as a much larger clone is one base away. CDR3: CASSPSGNPANYGYTF. The CDR3, as DNA: TGTGCCAGCAGCCCTTCAGGGAACCCGGCTAACTATGGCTACACCTTC. The chain uses TRBV7-3 and TRBJ1-2; D possibly corresponds to TRBD1 (5 bases). This CDR3 spans 16 amino acids. CDR1 is SGHTA and CDR2 is FQGTGA in the germline V gene. V was cut by 5 bases and J by 0 bases, with 16 bases left in between. The full variable domain, its missing parts supplied by reference TRBV7-3 and TRBJ1-2, is GAGVSQTPSNKVTEKGKYVELRCDPISGHTALYWYRQSLGQGPEFLIYFQGTGAADDSGLPNDRFFAVRPEGSVSTLKIQRTERGDSAVYLCASSPSGNPANYGYTFGSGTRLTVV.

The gene calls are TRBV27 and TRBJ2-3; 11 bases fit TRBD1. V shed 5 bases, J shed 6 bases, and the junction held 10 bases outside the gene matches. There are 16 residues in the CDR3. Germline-derived CDR1 and CDR2 are MNHEY and SMNVEV (reference sequence). The CDR3 DNA reads as TGTGCCAGCAGTGCGTCCCGGACAGGGGGCTGGGATACGCAGTATTTT. Amino acids: CASSASRTGGWDTQYF.

There are many counts of this clonotype. The J gene is TRBJ1-2, the V gene TRBV20-1; TRBD1 might be the D (5 bases). Germline V lookup: CDR1 DFQATT, CDR2 SNEGSKA (reference sequence). The length of the CDR3 is 14 residues. Trimming removed 6 bases at V and 3 bases at J, with 17 bases between. In nucleotides, the CDR3 is TGCAGTGCCGATAATATGGGGGAGGACTATGGCTACACCTTC. It is translated as CSADNMGEDYGYTF.

Comment on this clonotype: This may come from a read error, since a much larger clone is one base off. The chain couples TRBV7-3 to TRBJ2-1, with 7 bases lining up with TRBD1. Trimming removed 0 bases from V and 12 bases from J; junction bases left unmatched: 11. CDR1 and CDR2 (germline): SGHTA, FQGTGA. The CDR3 is made up of 15 amino acids. In DNA form, the CDR3 reads TGTGCCAGCAGCTTAACCGAGGGGGCTTGCGGCGGGCAGTTCTTC. It specifies CASSLTEGACGGQFF. The full variable domain, rest sourced from reference TRBV7-3 and TRBJ2-1, is GAGVSQTPSNKVTEKGKYVELRCDPISGHTALYWYRQSLGQGPEFLIYFQGTGAADDSGLPNDRFFAVRPEGSVSTLKIQRTERGDSAVYLCASSLTEGACGGQFFGPGTRLTVL.

This clonotype was seen only a few times. The gene calls are TRBV6-1 and TRBJ2-7; TRBD1 might be the D (5 bases). Germline V lookup: CDR1 MNHNS, CDR2 SASEGT. Trimming shortened V by 3 bases and J by 10 bases, and 25 bases separated the two germline ends. The CDR3 has 16 residues. CDR3 protein: CASSEGPASRAEAQYF. The CDR3 coding sequence is TGTGCCAGCAGTGAGGGGCCCGCGTCACGGGCAGAGGCCCAGTACTTC.

This clonotype was found once. At one end the junction does not follow the germline gene, possibly because of a read error. The J gene is TRBJ1-1, the V gene TRBV6-5; D might be TRBD1 (6 bases). Germline V gives CDR1 MNHEY, CDR2 SVGAGI. This CDR3 is built from 12 residues. The CDR3 DNA sequence: TGTGCCAGCAGGTCCAGGGGAACTGTAGCTTTCTTT. Translation: CASRSRGTVAFF.

J is TRBJ1-1 and V is TRBV30, with D maybe TRBD1 (5 bases). Per the germline V gene, CDR1 is GTSNPN and CDR2 is SVGIG (reference sequence). The CDR3 has 15 residues. The CDR3 DNA sequence: TGTGCTGTGGGATCGTTGCGGGGGGGTGCCACTGAAGCTTTCTTT. Residues: CAVGSLRGGATEAFF.

This clonotype has at least ten counts. The genes are TRBV11-1 and TRBJ2-7; the D call may be TRBD1 or TRBD2 (5 bases each). This CDR3 has 14 amino acids. The V gene's germline CDR1 is SGHAT and CDR2 FQDESV (reference sequence). V lost 5 bases and J 3 bases, leaving 14 bases between the germline ends. As DNA, the CDR3 is TGTGCCAGCAGCCCAGGGTCGGACTTCTACGAGCAGTACTTC. The encoded protein is CASSPGSDFYEQYF.

This clonotype was observed a handful of times. The rearrangement uses TRBV5-6 and TRBJ1-2, with 7 bases that match TRBD1. V gave up 0 bases and J gave up 7 bases; unmatched junction bases: 12. The CDR3 has 16 residues. The germline V gene has CDR1 SGHDT and CDR2 YYEEEE. The CDR3 DNA sequence: TGTGCCAGCAGCTTGGGTCACAGGGGAACATGGCTTGGCTACACCTTC. Amino acids: CASSLGHRGTWLGYTF.

The genes are TRBV20-1 and TRBJ1-1; 10 bases line up with TRBD1. Trimming at V came to 5 bases and at J to 1 base, leaving 7 bases not matched to a gene. Germline values: CDR1 DFQATT, CDR2 SNEGSKA (reference sequence). The CDR3 runs to 15 residues. The CDR3 reads CSAGGTGASNTEAFF. CDR3 nucleotide sequence: TGCAGTGCTGGAGGGACAGGGGCTTCGAACACTGAAGCTTTCTTT.

The sample holds many counts of this clonotype. The rearrangement uses TRBV20-1 and TRBJ1-1; D unclear. This CDR3 has 14 amino acids. The V end was cut by 0 bases, the J end by 7 bases, with 15 bases between. Per germline, CDR1 DFQATT and CDR2 SNEGSKA (reference sequence). The CDR3 region is CSARDPVVEFEAFF. The DNA of the CDR3 is TGCAGTGCTAGAGACCCGGTCGTAGAATTTGAAGCTTTCTTT.

As concerns this clonotype: This may be a read error: a much more frequent sequence differs by one nucleotide. The chain carries TRBV15 and TRBJ2-5; D might be TRBD1 or TRBD2, each matching 6 bases. V was pared by 3 bases and J by 2 bases, with 16 bases between. CDR1 is LNHNV, CDR2 YYDKDF, per germline (reference sequence). The CDR3 extends over 16 amino acids. The CDR3 sequence is CATSRARGGGQETQYF. CDR3 in DNA: TGTGCCACCAGCAGGGCCCGAGGGGGAGGTCAAGAGACCCAGTACTTC. Using reference TRBV15 and TRBJ2-5 for the parts outside the CDR3, the full variable domain is DAMVIQNPRYQVTQFGKPVTLSCSQTLNHNVMYWYQQKSSQAPKLLFHYYDKDFNNEADTPDNFQSRRPNTSFCFLDIRSPGLGDTAMYLCATSRARGGGQETQYFGPGTRLLVL.

Points on this clonotype: Since a much larger clone is just one base distant, this may be a read error. The chain carries TRBV6-5 and TRBJ2-5; TRBD1 aligns across 7 bases. This CDR3 is built from 13 residues. The ends lost 8 bases at V and 0 bases at J; junction bases unmatched: 3. Looked up from germline, CDR1 is MNHEY and CDR2 is SVGAGI. For the CDR3, the DNA is TGTGCCAGCTATAGGGGGCACCAAGAGACCCAGTACTTC. Its translation is CASYRGHQETQYF.

This clonotype was detected a few times. This chain joins TRBV5-1 and TRBJ2-2; 9 bases line up with TRBD1. The CDR3 runs 16 residues. Germline CDR1 SGHRS, CDR2 YFSETQ. The V segment lost 3 bases and the J segment 4 bases; nucleotides outside the gene matches: 7. Here the CDR3 reads CASSSEGQGGTGELFF. In DNA, the CDR3 is TGCGCCAGCAGCTCGGAGGGACAGGGAGGCACCGGGGAGCTGTTTTTT. The full variable domain, rest sourced from reference TRBV5-1 and TRBJ2-2, is KAGVTQTPRYLIKTRGQQVTLSCSPISGHRSVSWYQQTPGQGLQFLFEYFSETQRNKGNFPGRFSGRQFSNSRSEMNVSTLELGDSALYLCASSSEGQGGTGELFFGEGSRLTVL.

With regard to this clonotype: It may be a read error: a sequence one base away is much more abundant. DNA for the CDR3: TGTGCCAGCAGTCTGCGGGGGGGCCCAGATGCGCAGTATTTT. Its protein is CASSLRGGPDAQYF. The V gene is TRBV12-3 or TRBV12-4, the J gene TRBJ2-3, with 9 positions matching TRBD2. The CDR3 loop spans 14 amino acids.

This clonotype was detected many times. The rearrangement uses TRBV29-1 and TRBJ2-7, with D possibly matching TRBD2 (6 bases). This CDR3 region has 13 residues. Germline V gene sequence: CDR1 SQVTM, CDR2 ANQGSEA. Trimming shortened V by 6 bases and J by 5 bases, and 17 bases separated the two germline ends. The CDR3 here is CSVVRARGNEQYF. Written as DNA, the CDR3 is TGCAGCGTCGTCCGGGCCCGGGGGAACGAGCAGTACTTC.

This clonotype occurred a few times. The chain recombines TRBV7-9 with TRBJ2-7; D remains ambiguous. V lost 3 bases, J lost 5 bases, and 17 bases lay in between. There are 15 residues in the CDR3. Germline V lookup: CDR1 SEHNR, CDR2 FQNEAQ (reference sequence). The CDR3 sequence is CASSFVRGPLHEQYF. The CDR3, as DNA: TGTGCCAGCAGCTTTGTTCGCGGACCCCTCCACGAGCAGTACTTC.

The rearrangement joins TRBV7-2 to TRBJ1-5; D not resolved. The V gene lost 1 base and the J gene lost 10 bases, with 17 bases spanning the gap. This CDR3 has 15 residues. CDR1 and CDR2 (germline): SGHTA, FQGNSA. CDR3 amino acids: CASSLVAVGGEPQHF. Written as DNA, the CDR3 is TGTGCCAGCAGCTTAGTAGCCGTCGGAGGAGAACCCCAGCATTTT.

This clonotype showed up many times. The CDR3 region has the DNA TGTGCCACCAGCAGCCTTCCGTGGGATGGCAATCAGCCCCAGCATTTT. Translating it yields CATSSLPWDGNQPQHF. The chain employs TRBV15 and TRBJ1-5; D remains ambiguous. Trimming shortened V by 3 bases and J by 2 bases, and 14 bases separated the two germline ends. Germline values: CDR1 LNHNV, CDR2 YYDKDF (reference sequence). The CDR3 is made up of 16 amino acids.

This clonotype was detected many times. The chain links TRBV7-8 to TRBJ2-4, with D possibly matching TRBD1 (6 bases). Germline assignment: CDR1 SGHVS and CDR2 FQNEAQ. The CDR3 is 16 amino acids. Trimming left V 6 bases short and J 0 bases short, with 15 bases between. CDR3 residues: CASSLRTEVAKNIQYF. The CDR3 nucleotides are TGTGCCAGCAGTCTAAGGACAGAGGTAGCCAAAAACATTCAGTACTTC.

This clonotype was picked up many times. The rearrangement uses TRBV14 and TRBJ2-5; D remains unclear. Germline CDR1 and CDR2: SGHDN and FVKESK. The V end lost 0 bases, the J end lost 11 bases, and 10 bases lay between the germline ends. The CDR3 sequence is 12 residues long. The CDR3 is CASSQDRLVQYF. The DNA of the CDR3 is TGTGCCAGCAGCCAAGATCGGCTTGTACAGTACTTC.

This clonotype was seen repeatedly, ten times or more. The chain carries TRBV7-2 and TRBJ2-5; possibly TRBD1 for D (5 bases). CDR1 SGHTA and CDR2 FQGNSA come from the germline V gene. There are 14 residues in the CDR3. Trimming removed 2 bases at V and 4 bases at J, with 11 bases between. The CDR3 DNA reads as TGTGCCAGCAGCTTAATTGGGGCCCCAGAGACCCAGTACTTC. Translation: CASSLIGAPETQYF. The full variable domain, with the rest looked up from reference TRBV7-2 and TRBJ2-5, is GAGVSQSPSNKVTEKGKDVELRCDPISGHTALYWYRQSLGQGLEFLIYFQGNSAPDKSGLPSDRFSAERTGGSVSTLTIQRTQQEDSAVYLCASSLIGAPETQYFGPGTRLLVL.

This chain links TRBV2 with TRBJ1-1; D remains unclear. The CDR3 is made up of 16 amino acids. Germline assignment: CDR1 SNHLY and CDR2 FYNNEI. V lost 5 bases and J 5 bases, leaving 21 bases between the germline ends. CDR3 nucleotide sequence: TGTGCCAGCAGTTCACATCTGGGCCTTGGATTGACTGAAGCTTTCTTT. Residues: CASSSHLGLGLTEAFF. Complete variable domain (other parts from reference TRBV2 and TRBJ1-1): EPEVTQTPSHQVTQMGQEVILRCVPISNHLYFYWYRQILGQKVEFLVSFYNNEISEKSEIFDDQFSVERPDGSNFTLKIRSTKLEDSAMYFCASSSHLGLGLTEAFFGQGTRLTVV.

In its sample, this clonotype was seen a few times. CDR3 nucleotides: TGTGCCAGCAGCCCCCGCGGGGGGTGGACAGATACGCAGTATTTT. Translating gives CASSPRGGWTDTQYF. The rearrangement links TRBV11-3 to TRBJ2-3; the match to TRBD2 covers 8 bases. Trimming at V came to 5 bases and at J to 3 bases, leaving 7 bases not matched to a gene. This CDR3 comprises 15 residues. Germline V gives CDR1 SGHNT, CDR2 YENEEA.